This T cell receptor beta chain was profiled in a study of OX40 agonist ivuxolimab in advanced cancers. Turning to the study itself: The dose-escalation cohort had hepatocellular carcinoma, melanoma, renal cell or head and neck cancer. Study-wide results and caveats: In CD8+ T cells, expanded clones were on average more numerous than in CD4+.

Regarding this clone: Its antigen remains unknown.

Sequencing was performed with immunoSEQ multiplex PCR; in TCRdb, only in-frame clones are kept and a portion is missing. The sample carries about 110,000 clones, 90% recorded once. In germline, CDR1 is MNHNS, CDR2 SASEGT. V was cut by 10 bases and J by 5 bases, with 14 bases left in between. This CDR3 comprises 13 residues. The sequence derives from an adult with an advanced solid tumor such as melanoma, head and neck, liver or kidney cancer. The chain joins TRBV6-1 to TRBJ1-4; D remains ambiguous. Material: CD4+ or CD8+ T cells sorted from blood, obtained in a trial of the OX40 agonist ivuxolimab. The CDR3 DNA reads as TGTGCCACCCTCCAGCCGGGAAATGAAAAACTGTTTTTT. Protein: CATLQPGNEKLFF.